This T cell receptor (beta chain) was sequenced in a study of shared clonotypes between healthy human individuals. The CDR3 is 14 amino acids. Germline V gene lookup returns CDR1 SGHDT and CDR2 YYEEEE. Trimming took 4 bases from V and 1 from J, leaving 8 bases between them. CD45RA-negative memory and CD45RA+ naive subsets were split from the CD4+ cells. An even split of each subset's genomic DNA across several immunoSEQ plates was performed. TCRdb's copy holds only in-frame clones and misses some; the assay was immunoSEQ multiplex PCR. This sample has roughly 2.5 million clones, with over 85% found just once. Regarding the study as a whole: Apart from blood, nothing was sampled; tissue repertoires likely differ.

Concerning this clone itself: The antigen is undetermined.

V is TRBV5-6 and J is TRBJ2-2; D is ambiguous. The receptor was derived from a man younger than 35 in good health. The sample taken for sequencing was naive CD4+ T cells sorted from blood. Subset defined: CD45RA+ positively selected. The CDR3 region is CASSVYRNTGELFF. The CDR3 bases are TGTGCCAGCAGCGTCTACAGGAACACCGGGGAGCTGTTTTTT.